What follows are 4 T cell receptor beta chains derived from one specimen sequenced in a study of T cell repertoires in cytomegalovirus infection. TCRdb passed the reads through MiXCR, listing each CDR3 protein once. The data show approximately 120,000 distinct CDR3 sequences, less than 30% seen once. These receptors' targets are unknown. The source was CD8+ T cells from cultured PBMCs, collected from culture after CMV antigen stimulation. Receptors originate from a human donor in good health (CMV status not recorded). Some clones in this sample may be carry-over from other donors' samples.

The CDR3 spells CASSYSGGANVLTF. In nucleotides, the CDR3 is TGTGCCAGCAGTTACTCAGGGGGGGCCAACGTCCTGACTTTC. The chain links TRBV6-5 to TRBJ2-6, with no clear D. CDR3 length: 14 amino acids. Trimming left V 0 bases short and J 4 bases short, with 4 bases between. Germline CDR1 reads MNHEY; CDR2 reads SVGAGI.

This chain connects TRBV4-1 to TRBJ2-3; D is ambiguous. The V end lost 1 base, the J end lost 6 bases, and 5 bases lay between the germline ends. The CDR3 is 12 amino acids. Per germline, CDR1 MGHRA and CDR2 YSYEKL. CDR3 region: CASSQGSDTQYF. The CDR3 nucleotides read TGCGCCAGCAGCCAAGGTAGCGATACGCAGTATTTT.

V is TRBV12-3 or TRBV12-4 and J is TRBJ2-3, with D uncertain. V lost 5 bases and J 6 bases, leaving 15 bases between the germline ends. The CDR3 is 14 residues long. The CDR3 spells CASSPPGGPDTQYF. CDR3 nucleotides: TGTGCCAGCAGTCCCCCTGGTGGCCCCGATACGCAGTATTTT.

This clonotype was counted a few times. V gene TRBV6-1 combines with J gene TRBJ2-2, with TRBD2 as a possible D gene (6 bases). This CDR3 contains 17 residues. Germline lookup yields CDR1 MNHNS and CDR2 SASEGT. V lost 5 bases and J 0 bases, leaving 16 bases between the germline ends. The CDR3: CASSRDAGPTNTGELFF. The DNA of the CDR3 is TGTGCCAGCAGTAGGGATGCGGGGCCAACGAACACCGGGGAGCTGTTTTTT.